Listed below are T cell receptor beta chains from one sample, sequenced in a study of human T cells and chemical hapten exposure. TCRdb re-called the RACE reads with MiXCR, one entry per CDR3 protein. The table includes some 71,000 distinct CDR3 sequences, 9% to 12% detected once. The input for sequencing was whole blood, taken in connection with sensitization to the hapten diphenylcyclopropenone (DPC). These receptors originate from a woman aged 45-59 years with alopecia areata. Some clones in this sample may be carry-over from other donors' samples. The CDR3 runs from the conserved cysteine through the conserved F or W. The D gene is left open where the match is weak. Size is omitted from some rows. Given values are once, few, many or a class for expanded clones.

abundance,v_gene,d_gene,j_gene,CDR3aa,CDR3nt
few,TRBV4-1,NA,TRBJ2-2,CASSQDNMAGPRNTGELFF,TGCGCCAGCAGCCAAGATAATATGGCAGGGCCACGGAACACCGGGGAGCTGTTTTTT
few,TRBV20-1,TRBD2,TRBJ2-5,CSASRASGRSITQYF,TGCAGTGCTAGTAGGGCTAGCGGGAGGTCCATCACCCAGTACTTC
many,TRBV5-1,NA,TRBJ2-3,CASSRDSTDTQYF,TGCGCCAGCAGCCGCGACTCCACAGATACGCAGTATTTT
NA,TRBV11-2,NA,TRBJ1-6,CASRLGGGTHSPLHF,TGTGCCAGCAGATTAGGAGGAGGCACACATTCACCCCTCCACTTT
NA,TRBV4-2,TRBD2,TRBJ2-2,CASSPRLAGATGELFF,TGTGCCAGCAGCCCCAGACTAGCGGGAGCCACCGGGGAGCTGTTTTTT
NA,TRBV20-1,NA,TRBJ2-7,CSASRVVGEQYF,TGCAGTGCTAGCCGGGTAGTGGGCGAGCAGTACTTC
NA,TRBV3-1,TRBD2,TRBJ2-1,CASSPQLAEAYNEQFF,TGTGCCAGCAGCCCCCAGCTAGCGGAGGCCTACAATGAGCAGTTCTTC
few,TRBV7-8,TRBD2,TRBJ2-7,CASGSGGLWTSENYEQYF,TGTGCCAGCGGTTCGGGTGGCTTATGGACTAGCGAAAACTACGAGCAGTACTTC
NA,TRBV11-3,NA,TRBJ2-1,CASSLGRVVYNEQFF,TGTGCCAGCAGCTTGGGGCGGGTAGTCTACAATGAGCAGTTCTTC
NA,TRBV6-2/TRBV6-3,NA,TRBJ1-1,CASRPLNSLPEAFF,TGTGCCAGCAGACCCCTAAACAGTCTTCCTGAAGCTTTCTTT
many,TRBV15,NA,TRBJ2-7,CATSRDPNYEQYF,TGTGCCACCAGCAGAGATCCCAACTACGAGCAGTACTTC
NA,TRBV29-1,NA,TRBJ2-5,CSVPGFPETQYF,TGCAGCGTTCCAGGATTTCCCGAGACCCAGTACTTC
many,TRBV11-2,TRBD1,TRBJ2-7,CASSSNPGQAYEQYF,TGTGCCAGCAGTTCGAACCCGGGACAGGCCTACGAGCAGTACTTC
many,TRBV28,NA,TRBJ1-1,CASKGNTEAFF,TGTGCCAGCAAAGGGAACACTGAAGCTTTCTTT
NA,TRBV5-1,NA,TRBJ2-3,CASSFSERKSTDTQYF,TGCGCCAGCAGCTTCAGCGAGCGAAAGAGCACAGATACGCAGTATTTT
many,TRBV7-6,TRBD1,TRBJ1-1,CASSATGAGNTEAFF,TGTGCCAGCAGCGCAACAGGGGCGGGGAACACTGAAGCTTTCTTT
few,TRBV12-3/TRBV12-4,NA,TRBJ1-5,CASSPGGYQPQHF,TGTGCCAGCAGCCCCGGAGGTTATCAGCCCCAGCATTTT
NA,TRBV11-2,TRBD2,TRBJ2-1,CASSFGLAETQFF,TGTGCCAGCAGCTTTGGCCTAGCGGAGACACAGTTCTTC
many,TRBV7-7,NA,TRBJ2-5,CASSLEWGETQYF,TGTGCCAGCAGCTTAGAGTGGGGCGAGACCCAGTACTTC
NA,TRBV20-1,TRBD1,TRBJ2-7,CSATRDSLNYEQYF,TGCAGTGCGACCCGGGACAGTCTAAACTACGAGCAGTACTTC
NA,TRBV20-1,TRBD1,TRBJ2-7,CSATRTGENYEQYF,TGCAGTGCTACCCGGACAGGGGAAAACTACGAGCAGTACTTC
many,TRBV11-2,NA,TRBJ2-1,CASSLVGLATYNEQFF,TGTGCCAGCAGCTTAGTAGGGCTAGCCACCTACAATGAGCAGTTCTTC
many,TRBV3-1,NA,TRBJ1-5,CASSQDGSPNQPQHF,TGTGCCAGCAGCCAAGATGGCAGCCCCAATCAGCCCCAGCATTTT
NA,TRBV5-1,NA,TRBJ1-1,CASSRVDSAEAFF,TGCGCCAGCAGCCGGGTGGACAGCGCTGAAGCTTTCTTT